The source of this T cell receptor beta chain is a study of blood T cell repertoires in COVID-19. Study-level information: Researchers got acute and convalescent COVID-19 samples from the United States, Italy and Spain. Sources were T cells, B-cell-depleted T cells, or PBMCs; the material itself was cDNA or gDNA.

Study processing details: Estimated nucleated cell counts came from reference gene primer amplification. The repertoire was sequenced with immunoSEQ multiplex PCR; TCRdb's copy has only in-frame clones and lacks some. V and J calls and clone size are as listed in that table; D and trimming were resolved from the DNA. Altogether some 71,000 clones are present, around 89% being singletons, with the ten largest covering 5.3%. The V gene lost 4 bases and the J gene lost 5 bases, with 8 bases spanning the gap. Germline V CDR1 and CDR2: SGHRS, YFSETQ. This CDR3 contains 12 residues. The sample taken for sequencing was peripheral blood. The genes are TRBV5-1 and TRBJ2-3, with D hard to call. The origin of this receptor is a middle-aged man with acute or convalescent COVID-19. The CDR3 reads CASSPALDTQYF. As DNA, the CDR3 is TGCGCCAGCAGCCCTGCACTAGATACGCAGTATTTT. The full variable domain, rest sourced from reference TRBV5-1 and TRBJ2-3, is KAGVTQTPRYLIKTRGQQVTLSCSPISGHRSVSWYQQTPGQGLQFLFEYFSETQRNKGNFPGRFSGRQFSNSRSEMNVSTLELGDSALYLCASSPALDTQYFGPGTRLTVL.